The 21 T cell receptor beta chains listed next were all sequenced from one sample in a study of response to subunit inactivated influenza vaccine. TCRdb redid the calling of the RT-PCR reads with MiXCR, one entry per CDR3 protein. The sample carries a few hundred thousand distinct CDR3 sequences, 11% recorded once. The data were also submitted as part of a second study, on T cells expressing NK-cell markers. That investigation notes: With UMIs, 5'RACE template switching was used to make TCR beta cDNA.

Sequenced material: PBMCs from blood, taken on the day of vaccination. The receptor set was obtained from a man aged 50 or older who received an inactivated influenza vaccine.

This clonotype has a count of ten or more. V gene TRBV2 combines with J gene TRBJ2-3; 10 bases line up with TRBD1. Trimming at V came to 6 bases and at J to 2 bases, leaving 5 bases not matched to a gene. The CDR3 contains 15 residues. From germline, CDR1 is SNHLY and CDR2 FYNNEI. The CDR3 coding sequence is TGTGCCAGCAGCGAGGGACAGGGGAACACAGATACGCAGTATTTT. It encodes CASSEGQGNTDTQYF.

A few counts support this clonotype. CDR3 amino acids: CASSYSPGQGPFQETQYF. CDR3 in DNA: TGTGCCAGCAGTTACTCGCCGGGACAGGGACCCTTTCAAGAGACCCAGTACTTC. This chain uses TRBV6-2 or TRBV6-3 with TRBJ2-5; 9 bases map to TRBD1. Germline assignment: CDR1 MNHEY and CDR2 SVGEGT. V lost 0 bases and J lost 2; bases outside the gene matches: 10. CDR3 size: 18 residues.

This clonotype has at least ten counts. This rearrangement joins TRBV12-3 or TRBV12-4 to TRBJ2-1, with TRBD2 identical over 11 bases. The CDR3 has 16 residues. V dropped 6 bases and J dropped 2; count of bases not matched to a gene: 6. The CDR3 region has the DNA TGTGCCAGCAGCGGGACTAGCGGCTTTACCTACAATGAGCAGTTCTTC. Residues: CASSGTSGFTYNEQFF.

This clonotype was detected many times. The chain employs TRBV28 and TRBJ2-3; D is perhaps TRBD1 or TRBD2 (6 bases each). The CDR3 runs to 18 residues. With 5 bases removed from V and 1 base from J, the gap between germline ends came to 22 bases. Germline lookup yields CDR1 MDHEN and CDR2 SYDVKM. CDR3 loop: CASSGPGGTLLGTDTQYF. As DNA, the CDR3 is TGTGCCAGCAGTGGGCCCGGAGGGACACTGTTGGGCACAGATACGCAGTATTTT.

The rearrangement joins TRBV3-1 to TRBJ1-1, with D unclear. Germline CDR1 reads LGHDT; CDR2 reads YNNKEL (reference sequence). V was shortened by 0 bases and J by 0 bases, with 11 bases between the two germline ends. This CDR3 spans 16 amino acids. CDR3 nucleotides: TGTGCCAGCAGCCAAGATCTTGACACTTTGAACACTGAAGCTTTCTTT. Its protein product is CASSQDLDTLNTEAFF.

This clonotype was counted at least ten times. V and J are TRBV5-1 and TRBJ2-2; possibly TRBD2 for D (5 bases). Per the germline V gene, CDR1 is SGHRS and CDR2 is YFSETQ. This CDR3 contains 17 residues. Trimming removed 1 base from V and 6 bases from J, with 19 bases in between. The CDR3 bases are TGCGCCAGCAGCTTGACCGGGTCCCCGGGGATTTCCGGGGAGCTGTTTTTT. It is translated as CASSLTGSPGISGELFF.

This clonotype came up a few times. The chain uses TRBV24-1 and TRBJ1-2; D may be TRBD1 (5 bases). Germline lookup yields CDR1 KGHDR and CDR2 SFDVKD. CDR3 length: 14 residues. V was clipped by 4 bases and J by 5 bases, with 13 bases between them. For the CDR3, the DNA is TGTGCCACCAGTGAGGAAGGACACAGTTATGGCTACACCTTC. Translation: CATSEEGHSYGYTF.

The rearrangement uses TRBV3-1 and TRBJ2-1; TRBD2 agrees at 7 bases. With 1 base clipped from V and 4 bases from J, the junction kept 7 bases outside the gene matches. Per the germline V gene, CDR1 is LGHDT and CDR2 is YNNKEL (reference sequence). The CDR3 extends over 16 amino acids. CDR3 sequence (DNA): TGTGCCAGCAGCCAAGGCGGGACTAAGATTTACAATGAGCAGTTCTTC. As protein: CASSQGGTKIYNEQFF.

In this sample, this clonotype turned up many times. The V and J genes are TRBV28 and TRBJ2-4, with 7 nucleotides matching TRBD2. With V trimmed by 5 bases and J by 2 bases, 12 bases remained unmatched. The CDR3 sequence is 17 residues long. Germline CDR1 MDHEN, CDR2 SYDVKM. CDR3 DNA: TGTGCCAGCAGTGAGATAATGGGGGGGAAATCCAAAAACATTCAGTACTTC. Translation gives CASSEIMGGKSKNIQYF.

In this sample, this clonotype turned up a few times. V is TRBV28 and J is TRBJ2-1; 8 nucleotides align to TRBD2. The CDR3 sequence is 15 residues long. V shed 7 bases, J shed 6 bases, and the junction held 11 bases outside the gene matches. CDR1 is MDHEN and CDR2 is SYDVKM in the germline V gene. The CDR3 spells CASNLSWRGVNEQFF. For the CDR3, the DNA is TGTGCCAGCAACCTCTCCTGGCGGGGGGTCAATGAGCAGTTCTTC. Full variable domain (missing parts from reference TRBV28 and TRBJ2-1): DVKVTQSSRYLVKRTGEKVFLECVQDMDHENMFWYRQDPGLGLRLIYFSYDVKMKEKGDIPEGYSVSREKKERFSLILESASTNQTSMYLCASNLSWRGVNEQFFGPGTRLTVL.

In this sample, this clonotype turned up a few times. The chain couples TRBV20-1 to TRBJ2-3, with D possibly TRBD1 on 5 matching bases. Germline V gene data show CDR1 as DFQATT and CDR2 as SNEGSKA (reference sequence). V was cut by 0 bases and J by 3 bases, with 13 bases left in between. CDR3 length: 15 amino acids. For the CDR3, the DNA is TGCAGTGCTAGAGATCAAGACAGCTTGACAGATACGCAGTATTTT. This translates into CSARDQDSLTDTQYF.

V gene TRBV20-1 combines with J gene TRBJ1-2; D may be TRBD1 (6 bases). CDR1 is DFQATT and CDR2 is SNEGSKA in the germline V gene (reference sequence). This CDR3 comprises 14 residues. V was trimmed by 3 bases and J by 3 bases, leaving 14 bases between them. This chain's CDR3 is CSASRYREDYGYTF. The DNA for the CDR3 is TGCAGTGCTAGCCGGTACAGGGAGGACTATGGCTACACCTTC.

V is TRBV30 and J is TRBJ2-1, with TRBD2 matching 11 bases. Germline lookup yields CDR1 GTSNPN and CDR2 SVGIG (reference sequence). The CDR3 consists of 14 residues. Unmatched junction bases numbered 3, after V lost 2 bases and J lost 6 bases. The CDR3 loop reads CAWSYGLAGNEQFF. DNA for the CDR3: TGTGCCTGGAGTTACGGACTAGCGGGCAATGAGCAGTTCTTC.

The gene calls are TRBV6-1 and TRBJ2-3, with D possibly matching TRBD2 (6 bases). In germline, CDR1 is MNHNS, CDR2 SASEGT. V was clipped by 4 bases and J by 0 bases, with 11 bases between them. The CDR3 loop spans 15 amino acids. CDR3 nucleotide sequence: TGTGCCAGCAGTGTCGGGACTTGGAGCACAGATACGCAGTATTTT. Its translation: CASSVGTWSTDTQYF.

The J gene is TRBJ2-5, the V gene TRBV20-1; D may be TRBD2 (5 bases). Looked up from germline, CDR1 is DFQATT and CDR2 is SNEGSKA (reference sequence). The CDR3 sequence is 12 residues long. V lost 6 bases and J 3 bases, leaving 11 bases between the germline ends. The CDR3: CSAKGLKETQYF. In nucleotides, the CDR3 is TGCAGTGCCAAAGGACTTAAAGAGACCCAGTACTTC.

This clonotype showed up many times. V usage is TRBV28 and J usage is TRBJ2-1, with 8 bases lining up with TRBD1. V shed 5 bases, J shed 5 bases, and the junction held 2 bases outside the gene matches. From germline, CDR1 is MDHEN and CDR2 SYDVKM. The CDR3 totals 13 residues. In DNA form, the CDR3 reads TGTGCCAGCAGTACGACAGGGGACAATGAGCAGTTCTTC. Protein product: CASSTTGDNEQFF.

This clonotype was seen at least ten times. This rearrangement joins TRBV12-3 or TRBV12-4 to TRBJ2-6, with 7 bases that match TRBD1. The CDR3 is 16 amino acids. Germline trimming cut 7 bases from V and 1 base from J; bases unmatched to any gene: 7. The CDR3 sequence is CASTRDSYSGANVLTF. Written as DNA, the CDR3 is TGTGCCAGCACCCGGGACAGTTATTCTGGGGCCAACGTCCTGACTTTC.

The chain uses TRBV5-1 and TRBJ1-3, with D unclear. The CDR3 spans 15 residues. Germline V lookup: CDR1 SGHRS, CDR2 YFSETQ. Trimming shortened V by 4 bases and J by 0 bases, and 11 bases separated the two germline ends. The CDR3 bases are TGCGCCAGCAGCGCGGACGGATACTCTGGAAACACCATATATTTT. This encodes CASSADGYSGNTIYF.

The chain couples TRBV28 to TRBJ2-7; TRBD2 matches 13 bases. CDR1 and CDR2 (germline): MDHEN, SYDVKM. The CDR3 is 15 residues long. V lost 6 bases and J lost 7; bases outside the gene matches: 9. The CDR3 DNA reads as TGTGCCAGCAGCCTACTAGCGGGAGGGCCTCGTGAGCAGTACTTC. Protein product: CASSLLAGGPREQYF.

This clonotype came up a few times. CDR3 DNA: TGTGCCAGCAGCAAATACGGGGGCGCGAACACCGGGGAGCTGTTTTTT. Protein product: CASSKYGGANTGELFF. V gene TRBV7-2 combines with J gene TRBJ2-2; D is possibly TRBD1 or TRBD2 (6 bases each). The CDR3 has 16 amino acids. V dropped 5 bases and J dropped 0 bases, with 13 bases sitting between them. Germline V CDR1 and CDR2: SGHTA, FQGNSA.

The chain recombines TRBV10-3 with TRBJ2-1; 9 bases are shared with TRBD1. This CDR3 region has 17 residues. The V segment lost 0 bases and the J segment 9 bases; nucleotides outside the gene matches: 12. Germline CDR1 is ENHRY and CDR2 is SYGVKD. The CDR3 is CAISESMAQGASGEQFF. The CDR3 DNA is TGTGCCATCAGTGAGTCGATGGCACAGGGGGCCTCTGGTGAGCAGTTCTTC.